This T cell receptor (beta chain) was obtained from a study of circulating CD8 cells and anti-PD-1 response in melanoma. Study as a whole: Of about 13 patients, seven got anti-PD-1 first and six had prior therapy. Study results and limitations: Patients included both untreated and previously treated individuals. Only baseline and M1 samples entered the published repertoire comparisons.

This CDR3 has 14 residues. Germline CDR1 is LNHDA and CDR2 is SQIVND (reference sequence). Live CD3+CD8+TCRalphabeta+ cells were sorted into four subsets by PD-1 and/or TIGIT. This clonotype is classed as large. As yet, its antigen is unknown. A read error may produce the germline difference seen at one junction end. Using around 16 ng of total RNA, TCR libraries were made with the QIAseq Immune Repertoire TCR panel. TCRdb re-analysed the reads in MiXCR, keeping a single row per CDR3 protein. The sample contains some 1,900 distinct CDR3 sequences, roughly 7.8% of which appear only once. The chain combines TRBV19 with TRBJ1-1; D gene uncertain. The material sequenced was CD8+ T cells from PBMCs, taken at baseline or after one month of anti-PD-1 therapy (not recorded which). This TCR was recovered from a human donor with melanoma. CDR3 region: CASSDRTLNSEAFF. For the CDR3, the DNA is TGTGCCAGTAGTGACCGGACCCTGAACTCTGAAGCTTTCTTT. Full variable domain (rest looked up from reference TRBV19 and TRBJ1-1): DGGITQSPKYLFRKEGQNVTLSCEQNLNHDAMYWYRQDPGQGLRLIYYSQIVNDFQKGDIAEGYSVSREKKESFPLTVTSAQKNPTAFYLCASSDRTLNSEAFFGQGTRLTVV.